The rows below give T cell receptor beta chains drawn from one sample of a study. TCRdb recomputed calls from the RT-PCR reads with MiXCR, one row per CDR3 protein. Of almost 700,000 distinct CDR3 sequences listed, approximately 14% are singletons. Sequencing was done on a sample of memory CD4+ T cells from blood. These receptors all come from a female donor in good health, serving as a healthy control. Each CDR3 is given with its conserved first and last residue.

V gene	J gene	CDR3 protein
TRBV2	TRBJ2-3	CASSELAHEVDTQYF
TRBV5-1	TRBJ2-4	CASSLADGDYIQYF
TRBV5-1	TRBJ1-1	CASSLRPDNTEAFF
TRBV28	TRBJ1-1	CASLASLNTEAFF
TRBV10-2	TRBJ1-1	CASSDRGASNTEAFF
TRBV5-1	TRBJ2-7	CASSVSGTSYEQYF
TRBV25-1	TRBJ2-7	CASSGERGSYEQYF
TRBV27	TRBJ1-1	CASSRDSSTFMNTEAFF
TRBV6-2/TRBV6-3	TRBJ1-5	CASSYFGSNQPQHF
TRBV20-1	TRBJ2-3	CSARDPLSGGAADTQYF
TRBV5-1	TRBJ1-2	CASSQLTGGYSYTF
TRBV5-1	TRBJ1-1	CASTDPREGNTEAFF
TRBV3-1	TRBJ2-3	CASSQEADTQYF
TRBV6-1	TRBJ2-5	CASSDQILQETQYF
TRBV7-9	TRBJ2-3	CASSITSGSTDTQYF
TRBV2	TRBJ2-3	CASIRARGVSTDTQYF
TRBV6-4	TRBJ2-7	CASSDLTGQESSYEQYF
TRBV12-3/TRBV12-4	TRBJ2-7	CASSLNLARSYEQYF
TRBV28	TRBJ2-5	CASSPDVAAETQYF
TRBV20-1	TRBJ2-1	CSATHARSYNEQFF
TRBV7-9	TRBJ2-1	CASSFEGMYTNEQFF
TRBV6-2/TRBV6-3	TRBJ1-5	CASSYSASRQHF
TRBV20-1	TRBJ2-7	CSARAVASEHYEQYF
TRBV20-1	TRBJ1-2	CSALDRQHGYTF
TRBV28	TRBJ1-4	CASSQGGFEKLFF
TRBV30	TRBJ2-1	CAWRGTSGRAGSYNEQFF
TRBV12-3/TRBV12-4	TRBJ1-4	CASMPGGSREKLFF
TRBV10-3	TRBJ1-4	CAIATDRNEKLFF
TRBV7-6	TRBJ1-2	CASSLSDRTNYGYTF
TRBV30	TRBJ1-1	CAWSPDRGLSTEAFF
TRBV9	TRBJ2-7	CASSVIERDEQYF
TRBV29-1	TRBJ1-5	CSVRDPNQPQHF
TRBV7-6	TRBJ2-2	CASSFLLTGELFF
TRBV27	TRBJ2-5	CASRISGQETQYF
TRBV20-1	TRBJ2-3	CSARDRLAGTTSTDTQYF
TRBV20-1	TRBJ1-2	CSAPGTGGVGYTF
TRBV25-1	TRBJ1-5	CASSEYGGADSNQPQHF
TRBV20-1	TRBJ1-1	CSARTGLSEAFF
TRBV5-1	TRBJ1-4	CASSLGPEGEKLFF
TRBV9	TRBJ2-3	CASSGVLTDTQYF
TRBV20-1	TRBJ2-5	CSSHMAGGEETQYF
TRBV20-1	TRBJ1-5	CSARPSYNQPQHF
TRBV5-1	TRBJ2-6	CASSLGQGGNVLTF